Here is one T cell receptor (beta chain) with its context. There are a few counts of this clonotype. It has no known antigen specificity. Per-base quality was not reported, and no clone a single base away is much larger than it. Library prep was done by RT-PCR. The sequencing machine was an Illumina HiSeq 2500. TCRdb applied fastp at Q25 and MiXCR to the public reads, then kept only in-frame beta chains. Every distinct CDR3 protein forms one entry, paired with its most common genes and DNA. The sample profile shows more than 450,000 distinct CDR3 sequences; 11% of them were found once. The ten biggest clones cover approximately 9.9% of the sample. This sample stems from a study of response to subunit inactivated influenza vaccine (dated by TCRdb to 2016 to 2019). With respect to the entire study: Deep quantitative T cell receptor repertoire profiling was used in the study to track responses to a trivalent subunit inactivated influenza vaccine. Overall results and qualifications from the work: The authors proposed that each seasonal influenza vaccination may bring in only a limited number of new T cells.

There are 17 amino acids in the CDR3, from cysteine to phenylalanine inclusive. Left in the record is the CDR3 DNA by itself, 51 bases read in frame from the first base. A distance of 20 bases separates the germline ends of V and J, which lose 5 bases and 0 bases respectively. This same sample was also part of a study on T cells expressing NK-cell markers. The second source states: 5'RACE template switching, by which a universal primer site and unique molecular identifiers were added, was used to make TCR beta cDNA libraries. Three sorted T-cell subsets (CD3+CD56+NKG2C+, CD3+CD56+NKG2C- and CD3+CD56-NKG2C+) from several donors had their TCR beta-chain repertoires profiled. Of the eight sequenced donors, seven were found to be HCMV-seropositive and one was found to be HCMV-seronegative. In several experiments an anti-gammadeltaTCR antibody was added to restrict sorting to alphabetaTCR-expressing T cells. In about six donors, the dominant CD3+CD56+NKG2C+ clonotypes were found to rank among the top 10 CD8+ clonotypes and to make up about 1.0-7.5% of CD8+ T cells. Those dominant clonotypes were again the most abundant among CD3+CD56-NKG2C+ cells in a few donors, at about 28.3-65%. Whether the expanded NKG2C-expressing T cell clones were specific for HCMV antigens was left unclear. The eight sequenced donors were randomly selected healthy volunteers, three men and five women. HCMV-specific IgG was detected in serum with a commercial ELISA kit to determine HCMV serostatus. Peripheral blood mononuclear cells were isolated from blood by Ficoll density gradient centrifugation. Bulk peripheral blood T-cell repertoires were additionally sequenced from unsorted PBMC for roughly six donors. Priming for cDNA synthesis came from the TCR beta constant segment, and two successive PCR amplification steps followed. Illumina HiSeq 2000/2500, MiSeq or NextSeq was used to sequence libraries as 2 x 150 bp reads. MIGEC was used to demultiplex reads and group the reads by UMI, and MiTCR was used to assemble and quantify clonotypes. To remove erroneous sequences, TCR cDNA sequences were retained only when supported by two or more reads. The tcR package was used for downstream repertoire analysis, and clonotypes were matched across fractions by CDR3 nucleotide sequence plus V segment. VDJmatch was used to annotate antigen specificity against VDJdb, with one amino acid substitution in CDR3 permitted.

The TCR comes from a man aged 50 to 60 who received an inactivated influenza vaccine. Donor details come from another sample of the same person, matched by shared clones. The sample was PBMCs from blood, taken on the day of vaccination. The chain is assembled from TRBV12-3 or TRBV12-4 and TRBJ2-7; the D assignment is uncertain and may be TRBD1 or TRBD2, with 6 bases supporting each. CDR3 sequence: CASSLVTGAAYSYEQYF. The nucleotide sequence reads TGTGCCAGCAGTCTCGTTACGGGGGCGGCGTACTCCTACGAGCAGTACTTC.